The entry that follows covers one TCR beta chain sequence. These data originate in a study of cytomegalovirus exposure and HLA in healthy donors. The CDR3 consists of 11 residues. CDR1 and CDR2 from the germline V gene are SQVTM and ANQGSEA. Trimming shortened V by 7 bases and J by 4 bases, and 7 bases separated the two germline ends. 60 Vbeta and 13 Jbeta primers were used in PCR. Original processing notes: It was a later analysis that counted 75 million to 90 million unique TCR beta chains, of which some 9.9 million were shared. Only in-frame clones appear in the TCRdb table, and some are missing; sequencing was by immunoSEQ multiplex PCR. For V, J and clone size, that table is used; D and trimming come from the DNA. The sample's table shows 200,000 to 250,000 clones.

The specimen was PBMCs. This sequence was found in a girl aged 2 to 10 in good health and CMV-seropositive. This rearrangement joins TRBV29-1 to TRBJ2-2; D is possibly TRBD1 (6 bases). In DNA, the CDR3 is TGCAGCGGAGGGGGCACCGGGGAGCTGTTTTTT. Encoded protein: CSGGGTGELFF.